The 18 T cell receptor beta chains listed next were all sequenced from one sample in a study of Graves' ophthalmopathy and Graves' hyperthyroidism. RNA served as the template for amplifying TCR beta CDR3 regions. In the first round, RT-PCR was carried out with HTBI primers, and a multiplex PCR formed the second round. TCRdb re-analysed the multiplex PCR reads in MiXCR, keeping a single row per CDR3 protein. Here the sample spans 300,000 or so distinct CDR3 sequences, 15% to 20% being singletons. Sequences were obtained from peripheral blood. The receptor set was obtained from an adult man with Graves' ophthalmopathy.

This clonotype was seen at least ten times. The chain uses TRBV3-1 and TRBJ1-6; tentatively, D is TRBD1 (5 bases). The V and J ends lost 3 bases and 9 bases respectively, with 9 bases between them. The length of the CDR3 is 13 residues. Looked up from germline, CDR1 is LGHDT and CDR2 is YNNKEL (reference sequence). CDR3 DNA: TGTGCCAGCAGCCAGGGGCAGGCTTCACCCCTCCACTTT. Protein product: CASSQGQASPLHF.

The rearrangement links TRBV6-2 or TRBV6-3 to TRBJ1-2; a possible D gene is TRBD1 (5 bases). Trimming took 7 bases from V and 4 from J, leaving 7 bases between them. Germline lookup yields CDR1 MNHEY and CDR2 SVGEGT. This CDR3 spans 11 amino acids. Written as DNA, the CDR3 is TGTGCCAGCACAGACAGCTATGGCTACACCTTC. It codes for CASTDSYGYTF.

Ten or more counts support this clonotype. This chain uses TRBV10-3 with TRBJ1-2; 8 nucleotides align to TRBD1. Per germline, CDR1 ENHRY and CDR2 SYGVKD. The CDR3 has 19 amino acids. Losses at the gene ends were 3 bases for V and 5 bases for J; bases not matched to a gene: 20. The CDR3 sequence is CAISDSTTDQGAFRYGYTF. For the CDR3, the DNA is TGTGCCATCAGTGATTCTACGACGGACCAGGGGGCTTTTAGATATGGCTACACCTTC.

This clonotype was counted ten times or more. CDR3 sequence reads: CASQGRQINQPQHF. Written as DNA, the CDR3 is TGTGCCAGCCAAGGGAGACAAATAAATCAGCCCCAGCATTTT. V usage is TRBV6-2 or TRBV6-3 and J usage is TRBJ1-5; D gene uncertain. The CDR3 sequence is 14 residues long. CDR1 is MNHEY and CDR2 is SVGEGT in the germline V gene. The ends were cut back, 8 bases at V and 4 bases at J, with 15 bases in the middle.

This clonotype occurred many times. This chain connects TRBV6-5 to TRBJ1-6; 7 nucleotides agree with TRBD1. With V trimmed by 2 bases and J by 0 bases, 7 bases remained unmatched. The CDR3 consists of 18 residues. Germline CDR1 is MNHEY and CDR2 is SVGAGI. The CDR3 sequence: CASSYTGQRSSYNSPLHF. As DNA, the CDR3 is TGTGCCAGCAGTTACACGGGACAGAGAAGCTCCTATAATTCACCCCTCCACTTT.

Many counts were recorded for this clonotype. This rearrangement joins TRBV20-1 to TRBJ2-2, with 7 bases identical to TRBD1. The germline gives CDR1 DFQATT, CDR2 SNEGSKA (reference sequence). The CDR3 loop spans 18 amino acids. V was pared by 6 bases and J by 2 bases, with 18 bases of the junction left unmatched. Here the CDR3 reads CSAEAQGESQGNTGELFF. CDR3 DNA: TGCAGTGCGGAAGCTCAGGGGGAGAGCCAAGGAAACACCGGGGAGCTGTTTTTT.

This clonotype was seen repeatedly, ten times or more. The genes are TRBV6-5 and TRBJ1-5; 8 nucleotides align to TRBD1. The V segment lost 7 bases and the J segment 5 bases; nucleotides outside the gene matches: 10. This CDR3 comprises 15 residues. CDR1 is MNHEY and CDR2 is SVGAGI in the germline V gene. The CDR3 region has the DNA TGTGCCAGCAACAAAATAGGACAGGGCGATCAGCCCCAGCATTTT. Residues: CASNKIGQGDQPQHF.

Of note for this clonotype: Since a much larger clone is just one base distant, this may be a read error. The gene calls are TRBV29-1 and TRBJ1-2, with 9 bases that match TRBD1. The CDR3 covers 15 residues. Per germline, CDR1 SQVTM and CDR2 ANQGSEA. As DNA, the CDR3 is TGCAGCGTTGATACCGGACAGGGGTCGAAGTATGGCCACACCTTC. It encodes CSVDTGQGSKYGHTF.

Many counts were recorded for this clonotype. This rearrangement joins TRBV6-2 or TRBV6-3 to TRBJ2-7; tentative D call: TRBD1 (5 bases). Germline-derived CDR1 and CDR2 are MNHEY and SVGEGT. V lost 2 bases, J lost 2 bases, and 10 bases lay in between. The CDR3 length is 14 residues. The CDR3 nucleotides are TGTGCCAGCAGTTACGACCCCAGGGCCTACGAGCAGTACTTC. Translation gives CASSYDPRAYEQYF.

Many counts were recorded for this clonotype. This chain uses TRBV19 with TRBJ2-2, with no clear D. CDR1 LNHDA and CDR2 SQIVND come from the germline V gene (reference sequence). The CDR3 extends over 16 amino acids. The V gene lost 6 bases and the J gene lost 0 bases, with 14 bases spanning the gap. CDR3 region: CASRTIQRANTGELFF. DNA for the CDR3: TGTGCCAGTAGAACCATCCAGCGTGCGAACACCGGGGAGCTGTTTTTT.

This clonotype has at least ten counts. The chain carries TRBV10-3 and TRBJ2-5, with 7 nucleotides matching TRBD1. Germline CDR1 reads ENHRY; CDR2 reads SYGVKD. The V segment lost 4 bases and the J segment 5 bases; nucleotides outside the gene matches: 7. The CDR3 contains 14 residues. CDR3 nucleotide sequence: TGTGCCATCAGTGGGGACAGCCGGCTGGAGACCCAGTACTTC. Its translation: CAISGDSRLETQYF.

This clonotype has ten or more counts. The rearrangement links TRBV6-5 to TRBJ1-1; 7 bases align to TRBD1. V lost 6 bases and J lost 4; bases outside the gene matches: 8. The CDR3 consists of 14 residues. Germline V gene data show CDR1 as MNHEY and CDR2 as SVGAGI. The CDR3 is CASRPNRGGTEAFF. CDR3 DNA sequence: TGTGCCAGCAGACCTAACAGGGGTGGCACTGAAGCTTTCTTT.

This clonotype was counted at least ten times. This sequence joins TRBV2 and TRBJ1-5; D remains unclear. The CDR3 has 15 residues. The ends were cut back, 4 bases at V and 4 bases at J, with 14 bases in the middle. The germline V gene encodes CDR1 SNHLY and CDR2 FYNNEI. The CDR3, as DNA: TGTGCCAGCAGTGCAGTTTTAGGAGGGAATCAGCCCCAGCATTTT. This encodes CASSAVLGGNQPQHF.

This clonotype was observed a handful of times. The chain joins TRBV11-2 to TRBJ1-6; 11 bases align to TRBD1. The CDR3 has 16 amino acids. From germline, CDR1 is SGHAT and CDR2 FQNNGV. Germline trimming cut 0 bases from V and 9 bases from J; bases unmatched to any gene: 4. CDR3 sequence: CASSLEGTGGFSPLHF. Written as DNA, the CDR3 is TGTGCCAGCAGCTTAGAAGGGACAGGGGGGTTTTCACCCCTCCACTTT.

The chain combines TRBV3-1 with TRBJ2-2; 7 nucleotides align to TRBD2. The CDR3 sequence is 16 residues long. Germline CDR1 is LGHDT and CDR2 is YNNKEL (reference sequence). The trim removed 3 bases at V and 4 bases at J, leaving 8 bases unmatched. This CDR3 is CASSHLRESGTGELFF. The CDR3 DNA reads TGTGCCAGCAGCCATCTGCGGGAGTCTGGCACCGGGGAGCTGTTTTTT.

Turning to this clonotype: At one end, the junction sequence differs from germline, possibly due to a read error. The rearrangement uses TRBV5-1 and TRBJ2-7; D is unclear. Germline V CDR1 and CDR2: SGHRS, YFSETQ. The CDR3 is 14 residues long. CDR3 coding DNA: TGCGCCAGCGGAACCGAGACACACTCCTACGAGCAGTCCTTC. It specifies CASGTETHSYEQSF. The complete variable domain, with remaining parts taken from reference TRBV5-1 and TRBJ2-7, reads KAGVTQTPRYLIKTRGQQVTLSCSPISGHRSVSWYQQTPGQGLQFLFEYFSETQRNKGNFPGRFSGRQFSNSRSEMNVSTLELGDSALYLCASGTETHSYEQSFGPGTRLTVT.

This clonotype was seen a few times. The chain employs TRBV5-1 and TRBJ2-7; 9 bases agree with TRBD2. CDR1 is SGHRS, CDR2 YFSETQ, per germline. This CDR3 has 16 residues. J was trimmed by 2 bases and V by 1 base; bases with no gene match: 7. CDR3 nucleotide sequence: TGCGCCAGCAGCTTGCTCGGACTAGCGCCTACCTACGAGCAGTACTTC. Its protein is CASSLLGLAPTYEQYF. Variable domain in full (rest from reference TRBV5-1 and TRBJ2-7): KAGVTQTPRYLIKTRGQQVTLSCSPISGHRSVSWYQQTPGQGLQFLFEYFSETQRNKGNFPGRFSGRQFSNSRSEMNVSTLELGDSALYLCASSLLGLAPTYEQYFGPGTRLTVT.

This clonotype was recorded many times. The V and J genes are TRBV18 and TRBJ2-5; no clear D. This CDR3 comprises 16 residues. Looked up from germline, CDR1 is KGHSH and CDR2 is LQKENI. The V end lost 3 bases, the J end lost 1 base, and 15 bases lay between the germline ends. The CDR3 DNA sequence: TGTGCCAGCTCACCCCCTCGTGGGCAGAGCCAAGAGACCCAGTACTTC. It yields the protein CASSPPRGQSQETQYF.